The T cell receptor beta chain under discussion was sequenced for a study of blood T cell repertoires in COVID-19. Study-level background: The samples span acute and convalescent COVID-19 from the United States, Italy and Spain. The analysed material was cDNA or gDNA that came from T cells, B-cell-depleted T cells, or PBMCs.

The authors' processing: Reference gene primer amplification in the assay estimated nucleated cell counts. The method was immunoSEQ multiplex PCR; TCRdb's version includes in-frame clones alone and lacks a portion of them. The DNA was the basis for D and trimming; V, J and clone size are from that table. Of 200,000 to 250,000 clones listed, just under 85% are singletons. This CDR3 comprises 15 residues. Unmatched junction bases numbered 7, after V lost 10 bases and J lost 1 base. The clonotype comes from a woman in her forties or fifties with active or convalescent COVID-19. Sequenced material: peripheral blood. This sequence joins TRBV23-1 and TRBJ2-3; 11 nucleotides agree with TRBD2. TRBV23-1 is marked as an open reading frame, function uncertain. CDR3: CAKLAGGLGTDTQYF. The CDR3 coding sequence is TGCGCCAAGCTAGCGGGAGGCCTGGGCACAGATACGCAGTATTTT.